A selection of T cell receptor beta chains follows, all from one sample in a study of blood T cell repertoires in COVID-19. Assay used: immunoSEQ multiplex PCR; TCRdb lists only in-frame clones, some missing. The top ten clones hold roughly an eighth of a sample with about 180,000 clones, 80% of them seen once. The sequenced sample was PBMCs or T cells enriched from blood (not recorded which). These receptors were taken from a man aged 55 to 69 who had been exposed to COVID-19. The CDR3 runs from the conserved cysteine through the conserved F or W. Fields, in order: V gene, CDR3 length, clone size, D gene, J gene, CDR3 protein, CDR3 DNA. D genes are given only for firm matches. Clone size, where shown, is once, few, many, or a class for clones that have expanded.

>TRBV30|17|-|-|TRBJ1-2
CAWSVRGDKLGLGGYTF
TGTGCCTGGAGTGTGCGGGGGGATAAACTGGGGTTGGGCGGCTACACCTTC
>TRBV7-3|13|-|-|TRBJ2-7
CASSLPTSYEQYF
TGTGCCAGCAGCCTCCCGACATCCTACGAGCAGTACTTC
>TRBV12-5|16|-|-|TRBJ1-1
CASGLGIGRENTEAFF
TGTGCTAGTGGTTTGGGGATCGGACGGGAGAACACTGAAGCTTTCTTT
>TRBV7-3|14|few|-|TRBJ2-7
CASSLYPFRDEQYF
TGTGCCAGCAGCCTCTACCCCTTCCGGGACGAGCAGTACTTC
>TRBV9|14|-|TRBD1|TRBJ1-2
CASSGLTGYYGYTF
TGTGCCAGCAGCGGCCTGACAGGGTACTATGGCTACACCTTC
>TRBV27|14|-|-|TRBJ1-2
CASKTVEAVGGYTF
TGTGCCAGCAAGACCGTAGAGGCGGTAGGAGGCTACACCTTC
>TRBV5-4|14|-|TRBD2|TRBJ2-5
CASSLSGRGETQYF
TGTGCCAGCAGCTTGAGCGGGAGAGGCGAGACCCAGTACTTC
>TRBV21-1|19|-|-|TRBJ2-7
CASSKTSGRANRPSYEQYF
TGTGCCAGCAGCAAAACTAGCGGGAGGGCCAATCGACCCTCCTACGAGCAGTACTTC
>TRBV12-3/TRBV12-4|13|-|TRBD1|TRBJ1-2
CASSLGQGTGYTF
TGTGCCAGCAGTCTCGGACAGGGGACGGGCTACACCTTC
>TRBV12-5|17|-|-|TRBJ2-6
CASGLVQFSSGANVLTF
TGTGCTAGTGGTTTGGTACAGTTCAGTTCTGGGGCCAACGTCCTGACTTTC
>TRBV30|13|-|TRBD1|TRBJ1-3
CAWTTGPGSTIYF
TGTGCCTGGACGACAGGGCCTGGTTCCACCATATATTTT
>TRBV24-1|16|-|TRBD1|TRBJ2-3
CATSDFGQGSTDTQYF
TGTGCCACCAGTGATTTCGGACAGGGAAGCACAGATACGCAGTATTTT
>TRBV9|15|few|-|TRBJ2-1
CASSPVANLYNEQFF
TGTGCCAGCAGCCCCGTAGCGAATTTATACAATGAGCAGTTCTTC
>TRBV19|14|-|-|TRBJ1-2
CASSYDSGFYGYTF
TGTGCCAGCAGTTACGACAGCGGGTTTTATGGCTACACCTTC
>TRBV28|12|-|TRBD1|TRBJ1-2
CASSNRGYGYTF
TGTGCCAGCAGCAACAGGGGGTATGGCTACACCTTC
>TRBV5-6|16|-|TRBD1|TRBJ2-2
CASSFRLDRDTGELFF
TGTGCCAGCAGCTTTCGGTTAGACAGGGACACCGGGGAGCTGTTTTTT
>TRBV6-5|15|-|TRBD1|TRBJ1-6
CASQGASSYNSPLHF
TGTGCCAGTCAGGGGGCTAGCTCCTATAATTCACCCCTCCACTTT
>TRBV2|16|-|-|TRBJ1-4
CASSLRGLTTNEKLFF
TGTGCCAGCAGCCTGCGGGGGTTAACAACTAATGAAAAACTGTTTTTT
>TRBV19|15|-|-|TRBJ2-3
CASSIGPAGTDTQYF
TGTGCCAGTAGTATAGGCCCGGCGGGCACAGATACGCAGTATTTT
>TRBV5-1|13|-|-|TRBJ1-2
CASSLDRNYGYTF
TGCGCCAGCAGCTTGGACAGAAACTATGGCTACACCTTC
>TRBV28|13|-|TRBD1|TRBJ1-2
CASSPRQGNGYTF
TGTGCCAGCAGTCCCCGACAGGGAAATGGCTACACCTTC
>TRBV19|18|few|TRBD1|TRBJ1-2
CASNRPGQVSPSNYGYTF
TGTGCCAGTAACCGACCGGGACAGGTGTCACCTTCTAACTATGGCTACACCTTC
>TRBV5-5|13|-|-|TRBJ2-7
CASSLTGVYEQYF
TGTGCCAGCAGCTTGACCGGGGTCTACGAGCAGTACTTC
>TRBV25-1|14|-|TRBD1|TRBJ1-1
CASRQTGENTEAFF
TGTGCCAGCAGGCAGACAGGGGAGAACACTGAAGCTTTCTTT
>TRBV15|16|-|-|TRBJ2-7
CATSREAADSSYEQYF
TGTGCCACCAGCAGAGAGGCGGCGGACAGCTCCTACGAGCAGTACTTC
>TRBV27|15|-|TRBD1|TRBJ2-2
CASSFSRTGLLELFF
TGTGCCAGCAGTTTTTCTCGGACAGGCCTCTTGGAGCTGTTTTTT
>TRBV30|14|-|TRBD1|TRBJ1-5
CAWSDRGNNQPQHF
TGTGCCTGGAGCGACAGGGGGAACAATCAGCCCCAGCATTTT
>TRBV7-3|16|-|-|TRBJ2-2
CASSLWPQGNTGELFF
TGTGCCAGCAGCTTATGGCCCCAGGGTAACACCGGGGAGCTGTTTTTT
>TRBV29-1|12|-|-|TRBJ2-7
CSVARGSYEQYF
TGCAGCGTTGCCAGAGGCTCCTACGAGCAGTACTTC
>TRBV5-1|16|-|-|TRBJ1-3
CASSSRPESSGNTIYF
TGCGCCAGCAGCTCGCGGCCAGAAAGCTCTGGAAACACCATATATTTT
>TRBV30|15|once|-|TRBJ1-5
CAWSPLGQRNQPQHF
TGTGCCTGGAGTCCCCTCGGACAGCGCAATCAGCCCCAGCATTTT
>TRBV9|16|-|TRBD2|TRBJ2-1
CASSGWRGWSYNEQFF
TGTGCCAGCAGCGGCTGGCGGGGGTGGTCCTACAATGAGCAGTTCTTC
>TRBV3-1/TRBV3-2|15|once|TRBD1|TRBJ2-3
CASSLRGLETDTQYF
TGTGCCAGCAGCCTCAGGGGGCTGGAGACAGATACGCAGTATTTT
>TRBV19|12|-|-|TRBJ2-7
CASSDISYEQYF
TGTGCCAGTAGTGACATCTCCTACGAGCAGTACTTC
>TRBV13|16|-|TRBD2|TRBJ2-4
CASSPGLREKGNIQYF
TGTGCCAGCAGCCCGGGTCTGCGGGAGAAGGGAAACATTCAGTACTTC
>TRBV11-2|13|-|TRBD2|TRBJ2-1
CASVLAGGGEQFF
TGTGCCAGCGTACTAGCGGGGGGCGGGGAGCAGTTCTTC
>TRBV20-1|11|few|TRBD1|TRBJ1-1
CSAGQGGRAFF
TGCAGTGCTGGACAGGGGGGGAGGGCTTTCTTT
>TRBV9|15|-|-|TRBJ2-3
CASSVVGSLTDTQYF
TGTGCCAGCAGCGTAGTCGGTAGCCTCACAGATACGCAGTATTTT
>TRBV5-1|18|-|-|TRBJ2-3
CASSPSQVLARVGDTQYF
TGCGCCAGCAGCCCAAGCCAAGTTCTAGCCCGGGTGGGTGATACGCAGTATTTT
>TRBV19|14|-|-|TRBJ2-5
CATKDSGEQETQYF
TGTGCCACCAAGGACAGTGGAGAACAAGAGACCCAGTACTTC
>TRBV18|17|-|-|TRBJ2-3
CASSPKSDRRGTDTQYF
TGTGCCAGCTCACCAAAATCCGACAGGCGGGGGACAGATACGCAGTATTTT
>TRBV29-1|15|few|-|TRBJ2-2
CSVENRGGVTGELFF
TGCAGCGTTGAAAATAGAGGAGGGGTCACCGGGGAGCTGTTTTTT
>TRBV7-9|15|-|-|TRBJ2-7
CASSFPPRTPIEQYF
TGTGCCAGCAGCTTTCCGCCGCGGACTCCTATCGAGCAGTACTTC
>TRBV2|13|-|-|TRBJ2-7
CASRDQGEYEQYF
TGTGCCAGCAGGGATCAGGGCGAATACGAGCAGTACTTC
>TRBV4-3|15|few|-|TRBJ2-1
CASSYTEGADNEQFF
TGCGCCAGCAGCTATACTGAAGGAGCGGATAATGAGCAGTTCTTC